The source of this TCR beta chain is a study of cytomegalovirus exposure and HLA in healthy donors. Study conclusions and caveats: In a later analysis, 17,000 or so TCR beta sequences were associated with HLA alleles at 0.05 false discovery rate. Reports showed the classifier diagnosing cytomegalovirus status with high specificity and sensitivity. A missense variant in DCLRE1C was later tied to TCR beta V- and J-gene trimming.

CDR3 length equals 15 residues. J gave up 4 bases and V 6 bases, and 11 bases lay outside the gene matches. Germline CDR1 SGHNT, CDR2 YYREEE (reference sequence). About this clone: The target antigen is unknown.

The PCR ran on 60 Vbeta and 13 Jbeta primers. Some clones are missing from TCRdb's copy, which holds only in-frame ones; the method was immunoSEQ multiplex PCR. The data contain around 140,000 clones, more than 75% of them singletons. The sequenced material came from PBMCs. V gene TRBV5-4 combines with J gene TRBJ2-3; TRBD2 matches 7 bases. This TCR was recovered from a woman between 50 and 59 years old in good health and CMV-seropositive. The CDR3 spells CASTVEAGRADTQYF. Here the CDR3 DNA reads TGTGCCAGCACCGTCGAAGCGGGACGGGCAGATACGCAGTATTTT.